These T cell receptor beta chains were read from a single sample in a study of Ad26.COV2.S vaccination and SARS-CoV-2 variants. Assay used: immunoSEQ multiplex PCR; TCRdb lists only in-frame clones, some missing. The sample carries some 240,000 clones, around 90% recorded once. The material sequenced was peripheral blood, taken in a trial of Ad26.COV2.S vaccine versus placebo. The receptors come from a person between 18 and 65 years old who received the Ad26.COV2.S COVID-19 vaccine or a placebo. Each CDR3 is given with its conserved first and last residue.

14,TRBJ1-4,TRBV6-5,CASKPGQNNEKLFF
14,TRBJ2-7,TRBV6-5,CASSLGQIAYEQYF
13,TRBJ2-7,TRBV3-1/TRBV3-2,CASSRDRVHEQYF
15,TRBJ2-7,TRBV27,CASSLGRGGTYEQYF
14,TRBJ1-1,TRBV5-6,CASSLGPRTTGAFF
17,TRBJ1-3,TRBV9,CASSVVPGGPPGNTIYF
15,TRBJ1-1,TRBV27,CASSLNRAGNTEAFF
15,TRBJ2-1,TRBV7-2,CASSVIRGGYNEQFF
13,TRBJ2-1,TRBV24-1,CATSDDPAGEQFF
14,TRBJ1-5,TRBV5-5,CASSLGQENQPQHF
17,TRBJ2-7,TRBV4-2,CASSQDPPRRRIYEQYF
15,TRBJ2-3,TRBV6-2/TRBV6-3,CASSYFGGLPDTQYF
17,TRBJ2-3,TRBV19,CASSIKGSGPSTDTQYF
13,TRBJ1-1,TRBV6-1,CASSESAATEAFF
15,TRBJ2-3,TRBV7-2,CASSFRGGPTDTQYF
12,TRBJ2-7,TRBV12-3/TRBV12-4,CASSNTGIEQYF
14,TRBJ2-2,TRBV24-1,CATSESGYTGELFF
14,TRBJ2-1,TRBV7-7,CASSSLGGSDEQFF
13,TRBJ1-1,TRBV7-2,CASSFNSGAEAFF
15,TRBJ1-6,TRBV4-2,CASSHNDRENSPLHF
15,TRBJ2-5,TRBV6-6,CASTTQGRDQETQYF
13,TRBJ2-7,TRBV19,CASSIEAGDEQYF
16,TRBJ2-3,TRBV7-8,CASSPRTSGSLDTQYF
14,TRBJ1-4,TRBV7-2,CASSRAGWNEKLFF
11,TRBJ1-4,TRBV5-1,CASSLEEKLFF
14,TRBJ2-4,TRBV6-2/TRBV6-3,CASSFSGRKNIQYF
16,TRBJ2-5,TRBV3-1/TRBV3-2,CASSQVLEGGGETQYF
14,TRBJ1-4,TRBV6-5,CASKPKAPWEKLFF
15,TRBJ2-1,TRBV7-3,CASSYGTSVVYEQFF
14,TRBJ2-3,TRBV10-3,CAISTGLRTDTQYF
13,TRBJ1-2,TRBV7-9,CASSGGLGYGYTF
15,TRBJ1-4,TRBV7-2,CASSFLGSLGEKLFF
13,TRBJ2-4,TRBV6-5,CASSPPDRVSQYF
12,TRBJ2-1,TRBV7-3,CASRAGTGEQFF
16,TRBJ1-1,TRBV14,CASSQDRASMNTEAFF
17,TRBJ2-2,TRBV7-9,CASSLRPDRGATGELFF
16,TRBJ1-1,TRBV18,CASSPTTGRGNTEAFF
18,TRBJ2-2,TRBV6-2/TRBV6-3,CASSSGLGQGRGTGELFF
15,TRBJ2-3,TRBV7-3,CASSFFSSGTDTQYF
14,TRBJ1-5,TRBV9,CASSVGTLNQPQHF
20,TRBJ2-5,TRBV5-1,CASSLVLQRGSGRVLETQYF
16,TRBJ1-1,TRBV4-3,CASSQAHGTGHTEAFF
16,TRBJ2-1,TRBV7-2,CASSLGLAGGRNEQFF
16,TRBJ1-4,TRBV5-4,CASSLAGTPKEEKLFF